The 4 T cell receptor beta chains presented below share a single source sample, sequenced in a study of control samples from healthy donors and cancer patients (dated by TCRdb to 2018 to 2021). The library relied on the immunoSEQ multiplex PCR assay. Entries here come from immuneACCESS through TCRdb and include only in-frame sequences with V and J called. Some clones fail to appear in such tables; in the studies checked, an unresolved V gene covers under half of the shortfall, and the cause of the remainder is unknown. The sample includes about 120,000 clones, with roughly 92% observed a single time. Of the sample, 6% to 8% is held by the ten largest clones. Sequencing was done on a sample of blood. Receptors originate from a woman younger than 30 in good health.

The rearrangement joins TRBV18 to TRBJ1-1, with a weak D call TRBD1 (6 bases). Germline V gives CDR1 KGHSH, CDR2 LQKENI. The CDR3 consists of 14 residues. Trimming took 3 bases from V and 7 from J, leaving 15 bases between them. The CDR3 DNA reads TGTGCCAGCTCACCGAATACAGGGTCGGTTGAAGCTTTCTTT. As protein: CASSPNTGSVEAFF.

The chain is built from TRBV7-9 and TRBJ2-3, with 9 nucleotides matching TRBD1. Germline V gives CDR1 SEHNR, CDR2 FQNEAQ (reference sequence). J lost 11 bases, V lost 1 base, and 10 bases had no gene match. CDR3 length: 15 amino acids. The DNA for the CDR3 is TGTGCCAGCAGCTTAGAGAAACAGGGGGCGACGGGGCAGTATTTT. It codes for CASSLEKQGATGQYF.

The rearrangement links TRBV6-2 or TRBV6-3 to TRBJ1-5, with D unresolved. The V gene lost 3 bases and the J gene lost 0 bases, with 3 bases spanning the gap. This CDR3 comprises 13 residues. Looked up from germline, CDR1 is MNHEY and CDR2 is SVGEGT. CDR3 DNA sequence: TGTGCCAGCAGTTATTTTAGCAATCAGCCCCAGCATTTT. Translated: CASSYFSNQPQHF.

This clone was counted once. This rearrangement joins TRBV18 to TRBJ1-1; the D is unclear. The CDR3 extends over 17 amino acids. V lost 1 base to trimming and J lost 0 bases, with 15 bases between them. CDR1 is KGHSH and CDR2 is LQKENI in the germline V gene. The CDR3 sequence: CASSPRALNSMNTEAFF. In DNA form, the CDR3 reads TGTGCCAGCTCACCACGTGCTCTGAACTCCATGAACACTGAAGCTTTCTTT.